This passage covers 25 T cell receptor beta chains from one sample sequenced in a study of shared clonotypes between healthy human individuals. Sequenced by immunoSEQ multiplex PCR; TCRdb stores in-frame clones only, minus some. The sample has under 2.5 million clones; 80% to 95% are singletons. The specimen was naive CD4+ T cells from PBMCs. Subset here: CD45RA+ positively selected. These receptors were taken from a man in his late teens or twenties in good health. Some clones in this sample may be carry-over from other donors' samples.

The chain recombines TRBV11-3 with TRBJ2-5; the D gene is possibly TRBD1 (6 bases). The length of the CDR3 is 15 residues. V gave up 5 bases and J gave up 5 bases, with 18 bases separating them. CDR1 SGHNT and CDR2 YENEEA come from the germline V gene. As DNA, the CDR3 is TGTGCCAGCAGCGAAGGAACAGGGATACGGGAGACCCAGTACTTC. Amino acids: CASSEGTGIRETQYF.

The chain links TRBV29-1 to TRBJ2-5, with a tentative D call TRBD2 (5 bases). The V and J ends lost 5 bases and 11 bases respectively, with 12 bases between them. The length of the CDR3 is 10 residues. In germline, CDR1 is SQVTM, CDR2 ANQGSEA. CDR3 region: CSVWNGEQYF. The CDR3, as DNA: TGCAGCGTTTGGAACGGGGAGCAGTACTTC.

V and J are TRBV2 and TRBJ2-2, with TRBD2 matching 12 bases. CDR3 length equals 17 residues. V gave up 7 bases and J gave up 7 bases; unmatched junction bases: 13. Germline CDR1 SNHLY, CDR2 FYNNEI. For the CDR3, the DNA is TGTGCCAGCAAGATCGGACTAGCGGGACACCTGGGCGGGGAGCTGTTTTTT. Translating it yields CASKIGLAGHLGGELFF.

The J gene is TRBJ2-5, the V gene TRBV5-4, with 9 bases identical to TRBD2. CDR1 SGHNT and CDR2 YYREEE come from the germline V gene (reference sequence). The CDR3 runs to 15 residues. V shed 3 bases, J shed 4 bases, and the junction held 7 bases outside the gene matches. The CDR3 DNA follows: TGTGCCAGCAGCTCCCCTGGCGGGAGGGGAGAGACCCAGTACTTC. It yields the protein CASSSPGGRGETQYF.

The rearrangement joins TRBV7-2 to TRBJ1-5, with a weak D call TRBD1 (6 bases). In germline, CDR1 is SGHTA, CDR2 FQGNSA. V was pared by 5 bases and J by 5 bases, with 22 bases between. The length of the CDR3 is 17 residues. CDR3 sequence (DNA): TGTGCCAGCAGCCATAGCAGGCGGGGGGCAGGGGATCAGCCCCAGCATTTT. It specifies CASSHSRRGAGDQPQHF.

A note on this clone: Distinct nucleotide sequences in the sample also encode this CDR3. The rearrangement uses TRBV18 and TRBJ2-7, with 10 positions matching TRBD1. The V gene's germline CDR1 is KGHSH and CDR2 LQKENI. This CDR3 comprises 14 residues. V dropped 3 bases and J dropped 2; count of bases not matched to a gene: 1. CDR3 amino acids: CASSPGQGPYEQYF. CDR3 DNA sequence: TGTGCCAGCTCACCGGGACAGGGGCCCTACGAGCAGTACTTC. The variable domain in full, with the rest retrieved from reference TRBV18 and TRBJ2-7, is NAGVMQNPRHLVRRRGQEARLRCSPMKGHSHVYWYRQLPEEGLKFMVYLQKENIIDESGMPKERFSAEFPKEGPSILRIQQVVRGDSAAYFCASSPGQGPYEQYFGPGTRLTVT.

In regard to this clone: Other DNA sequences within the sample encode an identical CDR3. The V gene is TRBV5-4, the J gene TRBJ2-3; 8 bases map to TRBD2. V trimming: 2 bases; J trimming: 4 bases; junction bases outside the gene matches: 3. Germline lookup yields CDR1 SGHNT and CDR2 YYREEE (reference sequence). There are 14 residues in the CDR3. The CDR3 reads CASSLAGVADTQYF. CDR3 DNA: TGTGCCAGCAGCTTAGCGGGAGTCGCAGATACGCAGTATTTT. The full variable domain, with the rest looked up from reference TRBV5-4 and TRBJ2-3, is ETGVTQSPTHLIKTRGQQVTLRCSSQSGHNTVSWYQQALGQGPQFIFQYYREEENGRGNFPPRFSGLQFPNYSSELNVNALELDDSALYLCASSLAGVADTQYFGPGTRLTVL.

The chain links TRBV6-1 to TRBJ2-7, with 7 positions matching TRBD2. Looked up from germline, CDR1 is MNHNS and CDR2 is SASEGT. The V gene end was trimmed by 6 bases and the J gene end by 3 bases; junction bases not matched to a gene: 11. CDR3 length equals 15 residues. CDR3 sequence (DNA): TGTGCCAGCAGACGAGGGGAGGGGCCAAACTACGAGCAGTACTTC. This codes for CASRRGEGPNYEQYF.

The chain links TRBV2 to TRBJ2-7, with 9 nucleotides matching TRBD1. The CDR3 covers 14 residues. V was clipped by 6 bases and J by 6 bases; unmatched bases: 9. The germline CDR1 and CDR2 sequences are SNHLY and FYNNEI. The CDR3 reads CASRAGTGSGEQYF. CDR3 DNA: TGTGCCAGCAGGGCCGGGACAGGGAGTGGCGAGCAGTACTTC.

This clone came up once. CDR3 nucleotides: TGTGCCAGTACCTTAAGGGCCAACACCGGGGAGCTGTTTTTT. Translation gives CASTLRANTGELFF. This chain connects TRBV19 to TRBJ2-2; no clear D. V lost 7 bases and J 2 bases, leaving 11 bases between the germline ends. There are 14 residues in the CDR3. Per the germline V gene, CDR1 is LNHDA and CDR2 is SQIVND (reference sequence).

The CDR3 DNA sequence: TGCAGCGTTGATAAGCGGGAGGCTCCAGATACGCAGTATTTT. Its protein product is CSVDKREAPDTQYF. The rearrangement links TRBV29-1 to TRBJ2-3; 9 nucleotides match TRBD2. CDR1 and CDR2 (germline): SQVTM, ANQGSEA. With V trimmed by 3 bases and J by 4 bases, 5 bases remained unmatched. The CDR3 consists of 14 residues.

The CDR3 protein is CASSGRGNSGRTQYF. The CDR3 DNA reads as TGTGCCAGCAGTGGCCGCGGTAATAGCGGTAGGACCCAGTACTTC. This sequence joins TRBV25-1 and TRBJ2-5; D possibly corresponds to TRBD2 (6 bases). The length of the CDR3 is 15 residues. Germline V gene lookup returns CDR1 MGHDK and CDR2 SYGVNS. Trimming took 4 bases from V and 7 from J, leaving 19 bases between them.

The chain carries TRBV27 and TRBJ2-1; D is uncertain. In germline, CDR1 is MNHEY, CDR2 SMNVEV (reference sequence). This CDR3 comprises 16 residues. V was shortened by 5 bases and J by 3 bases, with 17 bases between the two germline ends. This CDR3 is CASSLSGVRGYNEQFF. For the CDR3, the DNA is TGTGCCAGCAGTCTCTCCGGAGTTCGAGGCTACAATGAGCAGTTCTTC.

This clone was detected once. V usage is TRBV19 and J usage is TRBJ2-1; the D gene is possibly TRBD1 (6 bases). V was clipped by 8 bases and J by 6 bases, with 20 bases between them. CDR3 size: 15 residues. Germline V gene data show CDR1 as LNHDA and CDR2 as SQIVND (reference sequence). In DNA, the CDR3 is TGTGCCAGTTCCCAAGACCTGGGCAGGGGCAATGAGCAGTTCTTC. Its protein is CASSQDLGRGNEQFF.

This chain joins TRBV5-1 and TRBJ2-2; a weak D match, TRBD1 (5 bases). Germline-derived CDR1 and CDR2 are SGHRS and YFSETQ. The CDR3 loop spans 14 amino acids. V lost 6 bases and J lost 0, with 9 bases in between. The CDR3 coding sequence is TGCGCCAGCACCCAGACAGCGAACACCGGGGAGCTGTTTTTT. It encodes CASTQTANTGELFF.

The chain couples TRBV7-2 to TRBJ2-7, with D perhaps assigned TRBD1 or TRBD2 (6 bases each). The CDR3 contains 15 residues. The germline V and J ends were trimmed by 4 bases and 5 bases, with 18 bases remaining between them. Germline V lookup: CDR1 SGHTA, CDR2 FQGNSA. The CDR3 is CASSSRRGVGNEQYF. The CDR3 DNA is TGTGCCAGCAGCTCCCGAAGGGGGGTAGGGAACGAGCAGTACTTC.

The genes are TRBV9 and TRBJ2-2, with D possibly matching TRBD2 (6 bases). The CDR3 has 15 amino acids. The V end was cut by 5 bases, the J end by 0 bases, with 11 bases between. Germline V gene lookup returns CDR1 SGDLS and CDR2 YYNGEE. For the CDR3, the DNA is TGTGCCAGCAGAATAGCGGATACGAACACCGGGGAGCTGTTTTTT. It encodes CASRIADTNTGELFF.

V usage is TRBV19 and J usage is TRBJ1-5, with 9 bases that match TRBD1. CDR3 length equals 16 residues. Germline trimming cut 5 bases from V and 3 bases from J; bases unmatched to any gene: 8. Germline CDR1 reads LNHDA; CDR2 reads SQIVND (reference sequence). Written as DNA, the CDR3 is TGTGCCAGTAGTTCTCTGACAGGGGGGGCCAATCAGCCCCAGCATTTT. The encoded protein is CASSSLTGGANQPQHF.

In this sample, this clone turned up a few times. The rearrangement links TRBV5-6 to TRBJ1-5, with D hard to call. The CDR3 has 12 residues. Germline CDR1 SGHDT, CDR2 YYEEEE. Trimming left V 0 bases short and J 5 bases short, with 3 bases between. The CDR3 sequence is CASSLVDQPQHF. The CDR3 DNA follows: TGTGCCAGCAGCTTGGTTGATCAGCCCCAGCATTTT.

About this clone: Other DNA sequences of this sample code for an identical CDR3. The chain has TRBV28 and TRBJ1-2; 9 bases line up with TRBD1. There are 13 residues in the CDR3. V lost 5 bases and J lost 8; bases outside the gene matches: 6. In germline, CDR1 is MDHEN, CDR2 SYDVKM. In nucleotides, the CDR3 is TGTGCCAGCAGTCCGGGACAGGGTGGAGGCTACACCTTC. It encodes CASSPGQGGGYTF.

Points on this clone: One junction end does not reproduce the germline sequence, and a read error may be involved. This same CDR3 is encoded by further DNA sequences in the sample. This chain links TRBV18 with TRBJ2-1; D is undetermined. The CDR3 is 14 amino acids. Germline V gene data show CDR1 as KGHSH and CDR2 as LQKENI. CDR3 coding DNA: TGTGCCAGCTCTCCACGTGGCGGAGACAATGAGCAGTTCTTC. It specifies CASSPRGGDNEQFF.

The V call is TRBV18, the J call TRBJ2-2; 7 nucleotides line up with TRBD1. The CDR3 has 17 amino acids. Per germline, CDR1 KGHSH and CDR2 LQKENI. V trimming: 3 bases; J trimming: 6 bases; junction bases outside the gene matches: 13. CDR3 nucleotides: TGTGCCAGCTCACCGTCAAAGACAGGGTTTATATCCGGGGAGCTGTTTTTT. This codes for CASSPSKTGFISGELFF.

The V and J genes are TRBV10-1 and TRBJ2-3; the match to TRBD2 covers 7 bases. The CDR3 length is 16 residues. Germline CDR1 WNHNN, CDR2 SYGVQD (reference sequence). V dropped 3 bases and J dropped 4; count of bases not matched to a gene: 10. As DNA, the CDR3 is TGCGCCAGCAGTGATGGGGCTGGCGGGAGCCCAGATACGCAGTATTTT. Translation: CASSDGAGGSPDTQYF.

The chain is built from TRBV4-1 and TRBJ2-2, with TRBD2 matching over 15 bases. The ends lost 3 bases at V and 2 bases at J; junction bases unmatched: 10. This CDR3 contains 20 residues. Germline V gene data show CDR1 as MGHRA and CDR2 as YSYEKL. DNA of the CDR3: TGCGCCAGCAGCCAGACACCGGGACTAGCGGGAGGTCCCAACACCGGGGAGCTGTTTTTT. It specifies CASSQTPGLAGGPNTGELFF.

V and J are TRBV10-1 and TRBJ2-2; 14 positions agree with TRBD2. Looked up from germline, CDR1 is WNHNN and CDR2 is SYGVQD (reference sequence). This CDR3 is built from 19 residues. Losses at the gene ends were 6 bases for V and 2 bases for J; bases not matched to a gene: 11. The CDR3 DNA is TGCGCCAGCAGCCCAGGGACTAGCGGGAGTACGGATAACACCGGGGAGCTGTTTTTT. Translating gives CASSPGTSGSTDNTGELFF.